The T cell receptor beta chain described here comes from a study of CD8 T cells in Susac syndrome. Negative isolation was applied to CD8+ and CD4+ T cells, and FACS enrichment was applied to TEMRA cells. cDNA came from roughly 0.53 to 1 ug RNA primed by random hexamers. Multiplex immunoSEQ PCR targeted 54 Vbeta and 13 Jbeta TCR beta segments. TCRdb recomputed calls from the immunoSEQ multiplex PCR reads with MiXCR, one row per CDR3 protein. The repertoire has hundreds of thousands of distinct CDR3 sequences, 90% to 95% of them found once; the top ten carry 0.055% to 0.075%. This receptor was obtained from a human donor with multiple sclerosis. The material sequenced was CD4+ T cells from PBMCs.

The CDR3 protein is CASSLIDSEAFF. The CDR3 DNA reads TGTGCCAGCAGCTTAATTGACAGTGAAGCTTTCTTT. The J gene is TRBJ1-1, the V gene TRBV7-9; D might be TRBD1 (5 bases). Per germline, CDR1 SEHNR and CDR2 FQNEAQ (reference sequence). The V end was cut by 2 bases, the J end by 7 bases, with 8 bases between. CDR3 size: 12 residues.